One T cell receptor (beta chain) is described in this entry. Antigen unknown. This record belongs to a study of T cells in Graves' hyperthyroidism and ophthalmopathy. Investigators excluded patients with uncontrolled infection, other autoimmune disease, pregnancy or lactation. This CDR3 spans 13 amino acids. With 6 bases removed from V and 6 bases from J, the gap between germline ends came to 15 bases. The germline CDR1 and CDR2 sequences are SGDLS and YYNGEE. Template material for amplifying TCR beta CDR3 regions consisted of RNA transcripts. During a first-round RT-PCR of the TCR CDR3, the HTBI primer set was used. Each CDR3 protein is one row after TCRdb ran MiXCR on the multiplex PCR reads. Of 450,000 to 700,000 distinct CDR3 sequences in the sample, around 45% were seen once. Study observations and caveats: Median prediction lead before ophthalmopathy onset was around 6.9 months with the model.

The chain is built from TRBV9 and TRBJ1-2; no definite D call. The sequencing input was peripheral blood or thyroid tissue (not recorded which). The receptor was derived from an adult woman with Graves' disease, either hyperthyroidism or ophthalmopathy (not recorded which). CDR3 nucleotide sequence: TGTGCCAGCACCGTGGGCGCGTCCGATGGCTACACCTTC. Translated: CASTVGASDGYTF.